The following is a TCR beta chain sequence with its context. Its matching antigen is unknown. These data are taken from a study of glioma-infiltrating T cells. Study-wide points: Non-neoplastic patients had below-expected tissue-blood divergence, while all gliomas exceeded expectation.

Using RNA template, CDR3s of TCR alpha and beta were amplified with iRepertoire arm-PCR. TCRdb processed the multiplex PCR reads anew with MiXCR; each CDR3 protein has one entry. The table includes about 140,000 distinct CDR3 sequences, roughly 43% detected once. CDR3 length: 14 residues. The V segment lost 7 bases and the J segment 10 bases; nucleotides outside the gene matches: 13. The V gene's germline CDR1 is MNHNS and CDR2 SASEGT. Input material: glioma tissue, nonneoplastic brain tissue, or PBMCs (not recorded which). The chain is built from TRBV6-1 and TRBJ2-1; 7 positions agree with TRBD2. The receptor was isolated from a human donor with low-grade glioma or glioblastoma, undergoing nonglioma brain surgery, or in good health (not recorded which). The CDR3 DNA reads TGTGCCAGCACAGACAGTCAGGGAGGGTACGAGCAGTTCTTC. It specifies CASTDSQGGYEQFF.